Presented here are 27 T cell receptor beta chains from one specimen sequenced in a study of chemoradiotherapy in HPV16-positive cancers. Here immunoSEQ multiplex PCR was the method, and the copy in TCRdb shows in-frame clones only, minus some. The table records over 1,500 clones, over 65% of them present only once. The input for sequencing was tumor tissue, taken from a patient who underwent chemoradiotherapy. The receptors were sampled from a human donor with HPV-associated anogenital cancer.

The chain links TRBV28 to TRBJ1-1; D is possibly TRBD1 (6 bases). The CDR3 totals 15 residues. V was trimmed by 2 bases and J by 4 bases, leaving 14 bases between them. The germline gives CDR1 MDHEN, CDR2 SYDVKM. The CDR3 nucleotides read TGTGCCAGCAGTTTAGGGGGCCTGCTCTCCACTGAAGCTTTCTTT. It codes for CASSLGGLLSTEAFF.

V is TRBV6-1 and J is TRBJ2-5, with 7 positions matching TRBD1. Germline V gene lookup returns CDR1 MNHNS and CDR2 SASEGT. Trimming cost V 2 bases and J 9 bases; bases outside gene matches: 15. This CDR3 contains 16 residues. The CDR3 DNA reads TGTGCCAGCAGTGAATTTATCCGAGAACAGGGGTTAGCCCAGTACTTC. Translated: CASSEFIREQGLAQYF.

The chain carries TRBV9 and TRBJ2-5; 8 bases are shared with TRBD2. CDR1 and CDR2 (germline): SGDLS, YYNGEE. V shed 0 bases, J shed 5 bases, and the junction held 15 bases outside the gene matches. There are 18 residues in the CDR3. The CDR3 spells CASSVEVSSGALFETQYF. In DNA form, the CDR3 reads TGTGCCAGCAGCGTAGAGGTTAGTAGCGGGGCCTTGTTCGAGACCCAGTACTTC.

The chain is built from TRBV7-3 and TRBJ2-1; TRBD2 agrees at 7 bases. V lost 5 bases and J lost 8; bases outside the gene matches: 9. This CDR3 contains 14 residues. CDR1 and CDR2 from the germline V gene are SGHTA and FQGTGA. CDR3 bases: TGTGCCAGCAGCCGTAGCGGGTACGGCGATGAGCAGTTCTTC. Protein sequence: CASSRSGYGDEQFF.

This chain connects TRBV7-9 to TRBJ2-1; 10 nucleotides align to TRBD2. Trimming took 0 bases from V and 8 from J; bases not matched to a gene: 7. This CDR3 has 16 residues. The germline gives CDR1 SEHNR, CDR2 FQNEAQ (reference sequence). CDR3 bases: TGTGCCAGCAGCTTAGCGCGAGCGGGAGGGCCCCATGAGCAGTTCTTC. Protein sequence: CASSLARAGGPHEQFF.

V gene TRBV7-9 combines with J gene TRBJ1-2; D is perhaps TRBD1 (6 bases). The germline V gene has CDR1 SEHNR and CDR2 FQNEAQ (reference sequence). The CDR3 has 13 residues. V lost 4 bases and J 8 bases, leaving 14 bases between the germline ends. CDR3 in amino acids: CASSSGGAGGYTF. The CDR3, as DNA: TGTGCCAGCAGCTCGGGGGGCGCGGGGGGCTACACCTTC.

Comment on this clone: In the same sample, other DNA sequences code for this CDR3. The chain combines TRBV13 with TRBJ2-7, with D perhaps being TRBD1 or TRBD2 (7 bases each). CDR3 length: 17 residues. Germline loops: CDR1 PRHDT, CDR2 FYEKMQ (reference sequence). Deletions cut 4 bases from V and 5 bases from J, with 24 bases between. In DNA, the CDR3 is TGTGCCAGCAGCTCGCGGGGGCGATCAGGGGGGCGACACGAGCAGTACTTC. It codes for CASSSRGRSGGRHEQYF.

The CDR3 DNA reads as TGCGCCAGCAGCCAAGGGGTGGTTAATGAGCAGTTCTTC. It codes for CASSQGVVNEQFF. The rearrangement joins TRBV4-1 to TRBJ2-1; D is unclear. Deletions cut 1 base from V and 7 bases from J, with 8 bases between. Looked up from germline, CDR1 is MGHRA and CDR2 is YSYEKL. The CDR3 is 13 amino acids.

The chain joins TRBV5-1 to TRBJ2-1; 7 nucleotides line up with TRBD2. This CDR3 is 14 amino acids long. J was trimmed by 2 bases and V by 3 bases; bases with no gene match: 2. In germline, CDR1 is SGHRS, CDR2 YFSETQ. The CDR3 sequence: CASSSGLAYNEQFF. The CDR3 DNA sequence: TGCGCCAGCAGCTCCGGACTAGCCTACAATGAGCAGTTCTTC.

The CDR3 sequence is CSVEGPAEQFF. The CDR3 coding sequence is TGCAGCGTTGAAGGTCCCGCAGAGCAGTTCTTC. The chain couples TRBV29-1 to TRBJ2-1; D gene ambiguous. The V gene's germline CDR1 is SQVTM and CDR2 ANQGSEA. The CDR3 length is 11 residues. V shed 1 base and J shed 10 bases, with 8 bases lying between them.

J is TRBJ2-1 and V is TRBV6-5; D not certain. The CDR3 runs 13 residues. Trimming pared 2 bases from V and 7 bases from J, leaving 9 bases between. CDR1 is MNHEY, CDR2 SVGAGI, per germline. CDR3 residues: CASSYAPHNEQFF. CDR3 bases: TGTGCCAGCAGTTACGCCCCGCATAATGAGCAGTTCTTC.

The DNA of the CDR3 is TGTGCCAGCAGGGGACCTGTGGGCACTGAAGCTTTCTTT. Amino acids: CASRGPVGTEAFF. The J gene is TRBJ1-1, the V gene TRBV6-1, with D perhaps TRBD1 (5 bases). With 6 bases removed from V and 4 bases from J, the gap between germline ends came to 12 bases. The CDR3 length is 13 residues. Germline-derived CDR1 and CDR2 are MNHNS and SASEGT.

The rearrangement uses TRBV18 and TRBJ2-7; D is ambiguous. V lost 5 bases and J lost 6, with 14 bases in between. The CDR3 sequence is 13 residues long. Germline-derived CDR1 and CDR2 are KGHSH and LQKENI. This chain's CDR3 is CASSDTSVGEQYF. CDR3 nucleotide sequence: TGTGCCAGCTCAGACACCTCGGTGGGCGAGCAGTACTTC.

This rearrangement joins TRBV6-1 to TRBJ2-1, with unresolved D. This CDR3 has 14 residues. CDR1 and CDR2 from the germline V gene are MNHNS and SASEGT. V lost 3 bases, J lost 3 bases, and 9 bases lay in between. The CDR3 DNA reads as TGTGCCAGCAGTGAGATCGGCGGCTACAATGAGCAGTTCTTC. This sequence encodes CASSEIGGYNEQFF.

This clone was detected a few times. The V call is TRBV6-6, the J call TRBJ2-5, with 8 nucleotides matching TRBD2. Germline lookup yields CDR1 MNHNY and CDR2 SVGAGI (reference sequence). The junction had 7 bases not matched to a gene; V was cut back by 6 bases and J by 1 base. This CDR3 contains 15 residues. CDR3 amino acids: CASSRGGGVQETQYF. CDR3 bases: TGTGCCAGCAGCCGGGGGGGAGGGGTCCAAGAGACCCAGTACTTC.

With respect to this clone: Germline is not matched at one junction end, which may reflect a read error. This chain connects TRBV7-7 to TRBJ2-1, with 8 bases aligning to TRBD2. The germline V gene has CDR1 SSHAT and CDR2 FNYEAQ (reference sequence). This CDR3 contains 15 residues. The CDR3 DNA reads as TGTGCTAGCAGCCAGGGACTAGACTCCTACAATGAGCAGTTCTTC. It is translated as CASSQGLDSYNEQFF.

In DNA, the CDR3 is TGCGCCAGCAGCTGGCGGGAACCTACAGATACGCAGTATTTT. The encoded protein is CASSWREPTDTQYF. V and J are TRBV5-1 and TRBJ2-3; possible D gene TRBD2, 6 bases. With 3 bases removed from V and 3 bases from J, the gap between germline ends came to 11 bases. Germline-derived CDR1 and CDR2 are SGHRS and YFSETQ. The CDR3 has 14 amino acids.

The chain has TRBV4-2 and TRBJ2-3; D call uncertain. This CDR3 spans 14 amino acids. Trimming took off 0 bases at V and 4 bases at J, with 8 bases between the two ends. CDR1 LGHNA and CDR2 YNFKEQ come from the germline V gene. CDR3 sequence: CASSQETFADTQYF. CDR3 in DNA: TGTGCCAGCAGCCAAGAAACTTTCGCAGATACGCAGTATTTT.

The CDR3 DNA sequence: TGCGCCAGCAGTAGTTTACGCAGAAAGACCTATGGCTACACCTTC. Encoded protein: CASSSLRRKTYGYTF. This chain uses TRBV23-1 with TRBJ1-2; D not resolved. TRBV23-1 is treated as an ORF (open reading frame) with a function not yet certain. Trimming removed 5 bases at V and 4 bases at J, with 17 bases between. CDR3 size: 15 residues.

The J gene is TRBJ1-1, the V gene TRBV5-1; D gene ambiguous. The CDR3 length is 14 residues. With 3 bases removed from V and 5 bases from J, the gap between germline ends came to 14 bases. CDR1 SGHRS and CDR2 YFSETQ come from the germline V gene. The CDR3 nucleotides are TGCGCCAGCAGCTCCACCGCCCAAATGACTGAAGCTTTCTTT. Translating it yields CASSSTAQMTEAFF.

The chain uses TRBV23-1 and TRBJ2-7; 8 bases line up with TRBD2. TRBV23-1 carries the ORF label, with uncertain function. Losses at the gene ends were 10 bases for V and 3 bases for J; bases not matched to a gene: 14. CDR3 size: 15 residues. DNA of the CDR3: TGCGCCACCAAACGTTCACTAGCGGTTGACTACGAGCAGTACTTC. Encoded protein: CATKRSLAVDYEQYF.

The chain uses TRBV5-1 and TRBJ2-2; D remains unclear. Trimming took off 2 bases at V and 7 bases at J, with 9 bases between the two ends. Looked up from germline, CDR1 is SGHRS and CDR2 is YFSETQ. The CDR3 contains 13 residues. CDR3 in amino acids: CASSFQIGGELFF. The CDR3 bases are TGCGCCAGCAGCTTTCAGATCGGCGGGGAGCTGTTTTTT. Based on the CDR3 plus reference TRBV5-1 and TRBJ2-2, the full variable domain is KAGVTQTPRYLIKTRGQQVTLSCSPISGHRSVSWYQQTPGQGLQFLFEYFSETQRNKGNFPGRFSGRQFSNSRSEMNVSTLELGDSALYLCASSFQIGGELFFGEGSRLTVL.

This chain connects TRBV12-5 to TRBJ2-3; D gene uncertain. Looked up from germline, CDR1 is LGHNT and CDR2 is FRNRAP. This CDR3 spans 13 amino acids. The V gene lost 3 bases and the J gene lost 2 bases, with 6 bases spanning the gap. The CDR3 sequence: CASGFPDTDTQYF. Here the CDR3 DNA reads TGTGCTAGTGGTTTCCCCGACACAGATACGCAGTATTTT.

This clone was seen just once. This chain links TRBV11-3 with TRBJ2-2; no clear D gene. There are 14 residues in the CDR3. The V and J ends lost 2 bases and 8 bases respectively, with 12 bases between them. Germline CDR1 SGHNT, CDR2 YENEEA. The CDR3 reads CASSLRFLSGELFF. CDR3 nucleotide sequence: TGTGCCAGCAGCTTACGCTTCCTCTCAGGGGAGCTGTTTTTT.

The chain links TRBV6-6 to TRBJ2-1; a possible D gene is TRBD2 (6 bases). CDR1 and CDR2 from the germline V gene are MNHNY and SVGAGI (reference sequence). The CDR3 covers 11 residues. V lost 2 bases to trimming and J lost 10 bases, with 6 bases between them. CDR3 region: CASSYSGEQFF. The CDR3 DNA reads TGTGCCAGCAGTTACAGCGGGGAGCAGTTCTTC.

For the CDR3, the DNA is TGTGCCAGCTCACCGCGGACGGGAGTTCAAGAGACCCAGTACTTC. It encodes CASSPRTGVQETQYF. The rearrangement links TRBV18 to TRBJ2-5; tentative D call: TRBD2 (6 bases). Germline V lookup: CDR1 KGHSH, CDR2 LQKENI. The CDR3 consists of 15 residues. Deletions cut 3 bases from V and 2 bases from J, with 13 bases between. Full variable domain (rest looked up from reference TRBV18 and TRBJ2-5): NAGVMQNPRHLVRRRGQEARLRCSPMKGHSHVYWYRQLPEEGLKFMVYLQKENIIDESGMPKERFSAEFPKEGPSILRIQQVVRGDSAAYFCASSPRTGVQETQYFGPGTRLLVL.

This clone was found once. CDR3 sequence reads: CASSQDFRSTGELFF. CDR3 DNA sequence: TGTGCCAGCAGCCAAGACTTCCGGAGCACCGGGGAGCTGTTTTTT. The chain combines TRBV4-2 with TRBJ2-2; D remains unclear. CDR3 length: 15 amino acids. CDR1 LGHNA and CDR2 YNFKEQ come from the germline V gene. Trimming stripped 0 bases from V and 4 bases from J, with 9 bases between.